This T cell receptor beta chain was captured by sequencing in a study of shared T cell receptors in the human thymus (dated by TCRdb to the early 2020s). For the study in its entirety: The study investigated the way shared, self-reactive T-cell receptor alpha chains are produced in the human thymus.

About this clone itself: It has no known antigen specificity. Within one base of it there is no much larger clone, and no base qualities were kept.

The receptor library was made with the immunoSEQ multiplex PCR assay. This immuneACCESS table, as held by TCRdb, lists in-frame sequences with V and J called but not all clones. Of the missing ones, under half trace to an unresolved V gene in checked studies; the others have no known cause. The sample records 640,000 or so clones, 70% to 90% of which are singletons. In total, the top ten clones hold roughly 0.0089% of the sample. Per the germline V gene, SGHTA is the CDR1 and FQGTGA is the CDR2. The CDR3 runs 14 residues from the cysteine to the phenylalanine. The sequence is cut down to CDR3 DNA, 42 bases in frame from base 1. V loses 4 bases of germline sequence and J loses 3 bases, and the interval between the two ends is 9 bases. These data were likewise used in another study, on human thymus T cells. The second source states: Donors were immunologically healthy infants undergoing open corrective cardiac surgery for congenital heart defects in Finland. The thymus tissue came from surgical resects taken out during corrective cardiac surgery. Biased V and J gene segment usage appeared to be present in both thymic and peripheral blood repertoires. Highly overlapping thymic TCR repertoires among unrelated individuals were reported in the related research. The study used 7 or 8 infant thymus samples plus four related peripheral blood samples to characterize TCR alpha and beta repertoires. Donor ages ranging from 7 to 244 days were recorded, and a handful of male and a couple of female infants were included in the cohort. Thymocytes were freed from the tissue by mechanical means and kept at -70 degrees C as pellets of roughly 9-34 million cells. A QIAsymphony instrument was used to extract genomic DNA from frozen cell pellets. The immunoSEQ multiplex PCR assay was used to amplify the TCRB and TCRAD loci from a standardized quantity of quality-controlled genomic DNA. The V(D)J region was spanned by amplicons of a length sufficient to cover the CDR3 and to identify V and J genes. Through the commercial immunoSEQ service, the amplicons were sequenced on an Illumina platform. Primer bias and sequencing errors were corrected using previously described methods, and TCRAD and TCRB definitions followed the IMGT database. Analysis of the repertoires was done with immunoSEQ Analyzer 3.0 and VDJTools and included basic statistics, V/J segment usage, diversity estimates, rarefaction and pairwise overlap. Diversity was estimated with Chao1, ChaoE, Efron-Thisted, Shannon and inverse Simpson indices, and also on datasets down-sampled to the smallest sample. Repertoire overlap was assessed by strict matching of CDR3 nucleotide sequence, V gene and J gene, and clustering was done by Jaccard-based multidimensional scaling. Thymus samples yielded on average around 850,000 unique TCRB clonotypes, compared with roughly 92,000 from blood samples.

The receptor comes from a boy younger than two with a congenital heart defect. Donor details come from another sample of the same person, matched by shared clones. The sequenced sample consisted of thymocytes. The chain couples TRBV7-3 to TRBJ2-2; TRBD2 might be the D gene, on 5 matching bases. Here the CDR3 is given as CASSSDLDTGELFF. The nucleotide sequence is given as TGTGCCAGCAGCTCGGACTTAGACACCGGGGAGCTGTTTTTT.